The rows below give T cell receptor beta chains drawn from one sample of a study of blood T cell repertoires in COVID-19. The protocol was immunoSEQ multiplex PCR, while the TCRdb copy is restricted to in-frame clones and leaves out a portion. The sample has approximately 440,000 clones, about 92% seen once; the top ten hold about 0.6%. The sequenced sample was PBMCs or T cells enriched from blood (not recorded which). Receptors originate from a man aged 18 to 30 who had recovered from COVID-19. Both conserved end residues are part of each CDR3. D genes are given only for firm matches. Clone size is not always given. Where it is, it says once, few, many or a class for expanded clones.

TRBJ2-7	TRBV30	-	-	CAWRGAYEQYF	TGTGCCTGGAGGGGGGCATACGAGCAGTACTTC
TRBJ1-2	TRBV7-9	-	-	CASSLVPSTDYGYTF	TGTGCCAGCAGCTTAGTTCCCTCCACGGACTATGGCTACACCTTC
TRBJ2-4	TRBV6-1	-	-	CASSEGTGKNIQYF	TGTGCCAGCAGTGAGGGGACTGGGAAAAACATTCAGTACTTC
TRBJ1-4	TRBV4-1	-	-	CASSPGVANRATNEKLFF	TGCGCCAGCAGCCCAGGTGTTGCAAACAGGGCAACTAATGAAAAACTGTTTTTT
TRBJ1-2	TRBV5-5	TRBD1	-	CASSLDRQGLGYGYTF	TGTGCCAGCAGCTTGGATCGACAGGGCCTAGGCTATGGCTACACCTTC
TRBJ2-7	TRBV9	TRBD1	-	CASSGSAGGEQYF	TGTGCCAGCAGCGGATCGGCAGGGGGCGAGCAGTACTTC
TRBJ2-1	TRBV6-1	-	-	CASSEASRAGYNEQFF	TGTGCCAGCAGTGAAGCTAGCAGGGCTGGCTACAATGAGCAGTTCTTC
TRBJ2-6	TRBV3-1/TRBV3-2	TRBD1	-	CASGTGGPSGANVLTF	TGTGCCAGCGGGACAGGGGGACCCTCTGGGGCCAACGTCCTGACTTTC
TRBJ1-5	TRBV5-8	TRBD1	-	CASTLGWTGDQPQHF	TGTGCCAGCACCCTGGGATGGACAGGGGACCAGCCCCAGCATTTT
TRBJ2-1	TRBV29-1	-	-	CSVVTGNEQFF	TGCAGCGTCGTTACAGGAAATGAGCAGTTCTTC
TRBJ1-1	TRBV7-9	-	-	CASSPPGSGEAFF	TGTGCCAGCAGCCCCCCCGGGTCGGGTGAAGCTTTCTTT
TRBJ2-3	TRBV5-8	TRBD2	-	CASSPGLAGGRPSTDTQYF	TGTGCCAGCAGCCCGGGACTAGCGGGGGGTAGACCTAGCACAGATACGCAGTATTTT
TRBJ2-5	TRBV7-9	-	-	CASSLEPGGRETQYF	TGTGCCAGCAGCTTAGAACCAGGGGGGAGAGAGACCCAGTACTTC
TRBJ2-3	TRBV2	TRBD2	-	CASSSSGKGTDTQYF	TGTGCCAGCAGTAGTAGCGGGAAGGGCACAGATACGCAGTATTTT
TRBJ2-1	TRBV6-5	-	-	CASSPRMNEQFF	TGTGCCAGCAGCCCCAGGATGAATGAGCAGTTCTTC
TRBJ1-1	TRBV7-3	-	-	CASSLEGSTEAFF	TGTGCCAGCAGCTTAGAGGGTTCCACTGAAGCTTTCTTT
TRBJ1-4	TRBV3-1/TRBV3-2	-	-	CASSITTGEKLFF	TGTGCCAGCAGCATAACCACGGGTGAAAAACTGTTTTTT
TRBJ1-1	TRBV6-5	-	-	CASRALDRGGTEAFF	TGTGCCAGCAGGGCCTTGGACCGAGGGGGCACTGAAGCTTTCTTT
TRBJ1-1	TRBV29-1	TRBD1	-	CSVRTGTGMPEAFF	TGCAGCGTTCGAACCGGGACAGGGATGCCTGAAGCTTTCTTT
TRBJ1-2	TRBV5-1	-	-	CASSLQEVNYGYTF	TGCGCCAGCAGCTTGCAGGAAGTTAACTATGGCTACACCTTC
TRBJ2-7	TRBV19	-	once	CASSIRGYAGVIYEQYF	TGTGCCAGTAGTATAAGGGGGTACGCAGGGGTGATCTACGAGCAGTACTTC
TRBJ1-6	TRBV6-5	-	-	CASVISGARSPLHF	TGTGCCAGCGTAATCTCAGGGGCGAGGTCACCCCTCCACTTT
TRBJ1-1	TRBV14	-	-	CASSQYYEGNTEAFF	TGTGCCAGCAGCCAATATTATGAGGGTAACACTGAAGCTTTCTTT
TRBJ1-5	TRBV21-1	-	-	CASSKEGGWQPQHF	TGTGCCAGCAGCAAGGAAGGGGGTTGGCAGCCCCAGCATTTT
TRBJ2-7	TRBV5-1	TRBD1	-	CASSGGQGAGEQYF	TGCGCCAGCAGCGGGGGACAGGGGGCTGGGGAGCAGTACTTC
TRBJ2-7	TRBV6-5	-	-	CASIPGLLSYEQYF	TGTGCCAGCATTCCCGGACTTTTGTCCTACGAGCAGTACTTC
TRBJ1-3	TRBV16	-	few	CASSQGDTRAGNTIYF	TGTGCCAGCAGCCAGGGGGACACGCGGGCAGGAAACACCATATATTTT
TRBJ1-4	TRBV4-1	TRBD1	-	CASKDRGDEKLFF	TGCGCCAGCAAAGACAGGGGGGATGAAAAACTGTTTTTT
TRBJ2-3	TRBV11-2	-	-	CASSPGLTDTQYF	TGTGCCAGCAGCCCAGGGTTGACAGATACGCAGTATTTT
TRBJ2-7	TRBV2	-	-	CASSATNQGMEQYF	TGTGCCAGCAGTGCCACAAATCAGGGTATGGAGCAGTACTTC
TRBJ1-2	TRBV27	-	-	CASSLNSNYGYTF	TGTGCCAGCAGTTTAAACAGTAACTATGGCTACACCTTC
TRBJ2-3	TRBV4-1	-	-	CASSPRVGTDTQYF	TGCGCCAGCAGCCCCAGGGTTGGCACAGATACGCAGTATTTT
TRBJ2-4	TRBV18	TRBD2	-	CASSPPAGDIQYF	TGTGCCAGCTCACCACCGGCGGGGGACATTCAGTACTTC
TRBJ1-1	TRBV11-2	-	-	CASSLVGTGLNTEAFF	TGTGCCAGCAGCTTAGTCGGAACAGGGTTGAACACTGAAGCTTTCTTT
TRBJ1-1	TRBV29-1	TRBD1	once	CSGLTGTEAFF	TGCAGCGGGCTGACAGGGACTGAAGCTTTCTTT
TRBJ2-3	TRBV12-5	-	-	CASGASGTDTQYF	TGTGCTAGTGGTGCAAGCGGGACAGATACGCAGTATTTT